The rows below give T cell receptor beta chains drawn from one sample of a study of beta chain features in type 1 diabetes. TCRdb's copy holds only in-frame clones and misses some; the assay was immunoSEQ multiplex PCR. In the table there are 400,000 to 550,000 clones, about an eighth of which are singletons. Sequenced material: naive CD4+ T cells from blood. The receptor set was obtained from a woman between 18 and 29 years old in good health. Both conserved end residues are part of each CDR3. The D gene is left open where the match is weak. Clone size appears in some rows only: once, few, many, or a class for an expanded clone.

J: TRBJ2-5; D: TRBD2; V: TRBV4-2; size: few; CDR3: CASSASSGYGGETQYF; DNA: TGTGCCAGCAGCGCCTCTAGCGGGTACGGTGGCGAGACCCAGTACTTC
J: TRBJ2-3; D: .; V: TRBV14; size: .; CDR3: CASSHINTDTQYF; DNA: TGTGCCAGCAGCCACATCAACACAGATACGCAGTATTTT
J: TRBJ1-5; D: .; V: TRBV18; size: .; CDR3: CASSPGQNNQPQHF; DNA: TGTGCCAGCTCACCGGGGCAGAACAATCAGCCCCAGCATTTT
J: TRBJ1-4; D: .; V: TRBV2; size: few; CDR3: CASSEFSGGLFF; DNA: TGTGCCAGCAGTGAGTTTTCTGGAGGACTGTTTTTT
J: TRBJ2-3; D: .; V: TRBV7-2; size: few; CDR3: CASSNRGAGDTQYF; DNA: TGTGCCAGCAGCAACCGGGGGGCAGGAGATACGCAGTATTTT
J: TRBJ1-1; D: .; V: TRBV14; size: few; CDR3: CASSQGLANTEAFF; DNA: TGTGCCAGCAGCCAAGGGCTGGCGAACACTGAAGCTTTCTTT
J: TRBJ2-2; D: .; V: TRBV15; size: .; CDR3: CATSSDRRNTGELFF; DNA: TGTGCCACCAGCAGTGACAGGAGAAACACCGGGGAGCTGTTTTTT
J: TRBJ2-6; D: TRBD1; V: TRBV5-8; size: few; CDR3: CASGQGYGANVLTF; DNA: TGTGCCAGCGGACAGGGTTATGGGGCCAACGTCCTGACTTTC
J: TRBJ2-3; D: .; V: TRBV19; size: .; CDR3: CASSIGGADTQYF; DNA: TGTGCCAGTAGTATAGGTGGGGCAGATACGCAGTATTTT
J: TRBJ2-7; D: TRBD2; V: TRBV14; size: .; CDR3: CASSPQPTQGGLQYF; DNA: TGTGCCAGCAGCCCCCAGCCCACTCAGGGAGGGCTGCAGTACTTC
J: TRBJ2-3; D: .; V: TRBV7-2; size: few; CDR3: CASTLWGLNTDTQYF; DNA: TGTGCCAGCACCCTCTGGGGCCTAAACACAGATACGCAGTATTTT
J: TRBJ1-2; D: .; V: TRBV25-1; size: .; CDR3: CASSDNYGYTF; DNA: TGTGCCAGCAGTGACAACTATGGCTACACCTTC
J: TRBJ1-1; D: TRBD1; V: TRBV6-5; size: .; CDR3: CASSYGGQGGEAFF; DNA: TGTGCCAGCAGTTACGGGGGACAGGGAGGAGAAGCTTTCTTT
J: TRBJ2-3; D: TRBD1; V: TRBV15; size: few; CDR3: CATRGTGTDTQYF; DNA: TGTGCCACCAGAGGGACAGGCACAGATACGCAGTATTTT
J: TRBJ2-6; D: TRBD1; V: TRBV7-2; size: .; CDR3: CASSVRTGFSASGANVLTF; DNA: TGTGCCAGCAGCGTAAGGACAGGGTTTAGTGCCTCTGGGGCCAACGTCCTGACTTTC
J: TRBJ1-3; D: TRBD1; V: TRBV13; size: .; CDR3: CASRDRAGGNTIYF; DNA: TGTGCCAGCAGGGACAGGGCGGGAGGAAACACCATATATTTT
J: TRBJ2-3; D: .; V: TRBV4-1; size: .; CDR3: CASSQGRQKDTQYF; DNA: TGCGCCAGCAGCCAGGGACGCCAGAAAGATACGCAGTATTTT
J: TRBJ2-2; D: TRBD2; V: TRBV29-1; size: .; CDR3: CSVEGGLASAGELFF; DNA: TGCAGCGTCGAGGGGGGACTAGCGTCGGCCGGGGAGCTGTTTTTT
J: TRBJ2-2; D: TRBD1; V: TRBV30; size: .; CDR3: CAWNKGQGPLSNTGELFF; DNA: TGTGCCTGGAACAAGGGACAGGGTCCTCTATCGAACACCGGGGAGCTGTTTTTT
J: TRBJ2-1; D: .; V: TRBV2; size: few; CDR3: CASSIASPIYNEQFF; DNA: TGTGCCAGTAGTATAGCGTCTCCGATCTACAATGAGCAGTTCTTC
J: TRBJ1-4; D: TRBD1; V: TRBV4-1; size: few; CDR3: CASSRLPGQGEKLFF; DNA: TGCGCCAGCAGCCGATTGCCGGGACAGGGGGAAAAACTGTTTTTT
J: TRBJ1-2; D: .; V: TRBV28; size: few; CDR3: CASSLLRRGYTF; DNA: TGTGCCAGCAGTTTGCTCAGACGAGGCTACACCTTC
J: TRBJ2-1; D: .; V: TRBV19; size: .; CDR3: CASSASHPSYNEQFF; DNA: TGTGCCAGTAGTGCGTCACACCCCTCCTACAATGAGCAGTTCTTC
J: TRBJ2-5; D: TRBD1; V: TRBV2; size: few; CDR3: CASSTDRVSETQYF; DNA: TGTGCCAGCAGTACGGACAGGGTGTCGGAGACCCAGTACTTC
J: TRBJ2-5; D: .; V: TRBV21-1; size: .; CDR3: CASSKDEGKETQYF; DNA: TGTGCCAGCAGCAAAGATGAGGGAAAAGAGACCCAGTACTTC
J: TRBJ1-1; D: .; V: TRBV29-1; size: .; CDR3: CSAAAEAFF; DNA: TGCAGCGCGGCGGCTGAAGCTTTCTTT
J: TRBJ2-1; D: .; V: TRBV2; size: .; CDR3: CASRGGTGSRLVNEQFF; DNA: TGTGCCAGCAGAGGTGGGACCGGATCCCGACTGGTGAATGAGCAGTTCTTC
J: TRBJ2-5; D: TRBD1; V: TRBV5-1; size: few; CDR3: CASSLVDRDGTQYF; DNA: TGCGCCAGCAGCTTGGTGGACAGGGATGGGACCCAGTACTTC
J: TRBJ2-1; D: .; V: TRBV7-3; size: .; CDR3: CASSPRTQSSYNEQFF; DNA: TGTGCCAGCAGCCCGAGGACTCAGAGCTCCTACAATGAGCAGTTCTTC
J: TRBJ2-7; D: TRBD1; V: TRBV15; size: .; CDR3: CATSRSTGRTYEQYF; DNA: TGTGCCACCAGCAGGTCGACAGGGCGAACCTACGAGCAGTACTTC
J: TRBJ2-7; D: .; V: TRBV29-1; size: few; CDR3: CSAFGHEQYF; DNA: TGCAGCGCCTTCGGCCACGAGCAGTACTTC
J: TRBJ2-1; D: TRBD2; V: TRBV5-1; size: .; CDR3: CASSLLTSGPNNEQFF; DNA: TGCGCCAGCAGCTTGTTGACTAGCGGGCCCAACAATGAGCAGTTCTTC
J: TRBJ2-1; D: TRBD1; V: TRBV28; size: few; CDR3: CASSTGTGGFF; DNA: TGTGCCAGCAGCACCGGGACAGGCGGTTTCTTC
J: TRBJ2-7; D: .; V: TRBV7-2; size: .; CDR3: CASTNQWGSYEQYF; DNA: TGTGCCAGCACAAACCAGTGGGGTTCCTACGAGCAGTACTTC
J: TRBJ2-1; D: .; V: TRBV6-5; size: few; CDR3: CASSSPDREQFF; DNA: TGTGCCAGCAGTTCCCCCGACAGAGAGCAGTTCTTC
J: TRBJ1-4; D: .; V: TRBV25-1; size: .; CDR3: CASSDFRGYNEKLFF; DNA: TGTGCCAGCAGTGATTTTCGTGGATATAATGAAAAACTGTTTTTT
J: TRBJ2-3; D: .; V: TRBV7-3; size: few; CDR3: CASSPGTVTDTQYF; DNA: TGTGCCAGCAGCCCCGGGACGGTCACAGATACGCAGTATTTT
J: TRBJ2-5; D: TRBD1; V: TRBV7-2; size: few; CDR3: CASSPTGGETQYF; DNA: TGTGCCAGCAGCCCGACAGGGGGTGAGACCCAGTACTTC
J: TRBJ2-3; D: TRBD1; V: TRBV7-9; size: .; CDR3: CASSFGTGPSDTQYF; DNA: TGTGCCAGCAGCTTCGGGACAGGACCTTCAGATACGCAGTATTTT
J: TRBJ2-5; D: TRBD2; V: TRBV7-6; size: .; CDR3: CASSLVAGTSVGETQYF; DNA: TGTGCCAGCAGCTTAGTGGCCGGGACTAGCGTCGGGGAGACCCAGTACTTC
J: TRBJ2-2; D: TRBD1; V: TRBV29-1; size: few; CDR3: CSVLTGTGELFF; DNA: TGCAGCGTTTTGACAGGGACCGGGGAGCTGTTTTTT
J: TRBJ2-3; D: TRBD1; V: TRBV6-5; size: .; CDR3: CASSRTGGTDTQYF; DNA: TGTGCCAGCAGCCGGACAGGGGGGACAGATACGCAGTATTTT
J: TRBJ2-5; D: .; V: TRBV20-1; size: .; CDR3: CSARTGETQYF; DNA: TGCAGTGCTAGGACCGGGGAGACCCAGTACTTC
J: TRBJ2-1; D: TRBD1; V: TRBV19; size: .; CDR3: CASRRQGSYNEQFF; DNA: TGTGCCAGTAGAAGACAGGGGTCCTACAATGAGCAGTTCTTC
J: TRBJ2-1; D: TRBD2; V: TRBV7-3; size: .; CDR3: CASSAGTSGRSSYNEQFF; DNA: TGTGCCAGCAGTGCCGGGACTAGCGGGAGAAGTTCCTACAATGAGCAGTTCTTC
J: TRBJ1-6; D: .; V: TRBV2; size: few; CDR3: CASSEGFNSPLHF; DNA: TGTGCCAGCAGTGAAGGGTTCAATTCACCCCTCCACTTT
J: TRBJ2-7; D: .; V: TRBV21-1; size: few; CDR3: CASSRPLGRPVSYEQYF; DNA: TGTGCCAGCAGCAGGCCCCTCGGGAGGCCGGTTTCCTACGAGCAGTACTTC
J: TRBJ2-3; D: TRBD2; V: TRBV29-1; size: .; CDR3: CSAYEAGPSDTQYF; DNA: TGCAGCGCCTACGAAGCGGGGCCTTCAGATACGCAGTATTTT
J: TRBJ2-5; D: .; V: TRBV7-2; size: few; CDR3: CASSAGLETQYF; DNA: TGTGCCAGCAGCGCCGGTCTAGAGACCCAGTACTTC
J: TRBJ2-3; D: .; V: TRBV9; size: few; CDR3: CASSVDEPDTQYF; DNA: TGTGCCAGCAGCGTAGATGAGCCAGATACGCAGTATTTT
J: TRBJ2-7; D: .; V: TRBV29-1; size: .; CDR3: CSVVKGMSYEQYF; DNA: TGCAGCGTTGTAAAGGGAATGTCCTACGAGCAGTACTTC
J: TRBJ1-4; D: .; V: TRBV6-5; size: .; CDR3: CASSYEVGAYNEKLFF; DNA: TGTGCCAGCAGTTACGAGGTCGGGGCGTATAATGAAAAACTGTTTTTT
J: TRBJ2-7; D: .; V: TRBV9; size: few; CDR3: CASSPVTTGPTRQYF; DNA: TGTGCCAGCAGCCCCGTGACAACAGGGCCCACTAGGCAGTACTTC
J: TRBJ2-6; D: .; V: TRBV15; size: few; CDR3: CATSRPGANVLTF; DNA: TGTGCCACCAGCAGGCCCGGGGCCAACGTCCTGACTTTC
J: TRBJ2-4; D: .; V: TRBV15; size: few; CDR3: CATSGTSSNIQYF; DNA: TGTGCCACCAGCGGAACTAGCTCAAACATTCAGTACTTC
J: TRBJ2-1; D: TRBD2; V: TRBV29-1; size: few; CDR3: CSVDDPRGGYNEQFF; DNA: TGCAGCGTTGACGACCCCCGGGGAGGGTACAATGAGCAGTTCTTC
J: TRBJ2-3; D: TRBD2; V: TRBV19; size: few; CDR3: CASSQTSATDTQYF; DNA: TGTGCCAGTAGCCAGACTAGCGCCACAGATACGCAGTATTTT
J: TRBJ2-1; D: .; V: TRBV7-3; size: .; CDR3: CASSSLSYNEQFF; DNA: TGTGCCAGCAGCTCCCTGTCCTACAATGAGCAGTTCTTC
J: TRBJ1-5; D: .; V: TRBV2; size: .; CDR3: CASSLGSQPQHF; DNA: TGTGCCAGCAGTTTAGGGAGTCAGCCCCAGCATTTT